These T cell receptor beta chains were read from a single sample in a study of Tregs in tolerant kidney transplant recipients. Here immunoSEQ multiplex PCR was the method, and the copy in TCRdb shows in-frame clones only, minus some. The repertoire has approximately 69,000 clones, about 89% of them found once; the top ten carry approximately 0.4%. The source was CD4+ T cells from blood, collected before the transplant. These receptors were obtained from a human donor who received a combined kidney and bone marrow transplant. The CDR3 runs from the conserved cysteine through the conserved F or W. Each record gives: D gene, V gene, J gene, clone size, CDR3 protein, CDR3 DNA. D genes are given only for firm matches. Some rows have no size entry. The others give once, few or many, or a class for an expanded clone.

d_gene: TRBD2; v_gene: TRBV5-1; j_gene: TRBJ2-3; abundance: -; CDR3aa: CASTPGLAGVGDTQYF; CDR3nt: TGCGCCAGCACCCCCGGACTAGCGGGAGTTGGAGATACGCAGTATTTT
d_gene: -; v_gene: TRBV28; j_gene: TRBJ1-2; abundance: -; CDR3aa: CASSPPSFRGGGYTF; CDR3nt: TGTGCCAGCAGTCCCCCGTCATTTAGGGGAGGCGGCTACACCTTC
d_gene: TRBD2; v_gene: TRBV6-5; j_gene: TRBJ2-1; abundance: -; CDR3aa: CASSSGRSYNEQFF; CDR3nt: TGTGCCAGCAGTAGCGGGAGATCCTACAATGAGCAGTTCTTC
d_gene: -; v_gene: TRBV7-2; j_gene: TRBJ2-4; abundance: once; CDR3aa: CASSSGLGGFGNIQYF; CDR3nt: TGTGCCAGCAGCTCAGGGCTAGGGGGTTTCGGGAACATTCAGTACTTC
d_gene: TRBD1; v_gene: TRBV29-1; j_gene: TRBJ1-1; abundance: -; CDR3aa: CSVDPETGVNTEAFF; CDR3nt: TGCAGCGTTGACCCTGAGACAGGGGTGAACACTGAAGCTTTCTTT
d_gene: TRBD2; v_gene: TRBV9; j_gene: TRBJ2-7; abundance: -; CDR3aa: CASSGGALAGVEEQYF; CDR3nt: TGTGCCAGCAGCGGAGGGGCACTAGCGGGAGTCGAAGAGCAGTACTTC
d_gene: TRBD2; v_gene: TRBV5-1; j_gene: TRBJ2-3; abundance: -; CDR3aa: CASSTLSGAPTDTQYF; CDR3nt: TGCGCCAGCAGCACCCTTAGCGGGGCTCCCACAGATACGCAGTATTTT
d_gene: TRBD1; v_gene: TRBV11-2; j_gene: TRBJ1-4; abundance: -; CDR3aa: CASSLGDRVNEKLFF; CDR3nt: TGTGCCAGCAGCTTAGGAGACAGGGTGAATGAAAAACTGTTTTTT
d_gene: -; v_gene: TRBV2; j_gene: TRBJ1-2; abundance: -; CDR3aa: CASSEQGLNYGYTF; CDR3nt: TGTGCCAGCAGTGAACAGGGACTTAACTATGGCTACACCTTC
d_gene: -; v_gene: TRBV5-6; j_gene: TRBJ1-1; abundance: -; CDR3aa: CASSLLQGLGNTEAFF; CDR3nt: TGTGCCAGCAGCTTGCTTCAGGGTTTGGGGAACACTGAAGCTTTCTTT
d_gene: -; v_gene: TRBV10-3; j_gene: TRBJ1-3; abundance: -; CDR3aa: CAISRTGPGNTIYF; CDR3nt: TGTGCCATCAGCCGAACAGGGCCGGGAAACACCATATATTTT